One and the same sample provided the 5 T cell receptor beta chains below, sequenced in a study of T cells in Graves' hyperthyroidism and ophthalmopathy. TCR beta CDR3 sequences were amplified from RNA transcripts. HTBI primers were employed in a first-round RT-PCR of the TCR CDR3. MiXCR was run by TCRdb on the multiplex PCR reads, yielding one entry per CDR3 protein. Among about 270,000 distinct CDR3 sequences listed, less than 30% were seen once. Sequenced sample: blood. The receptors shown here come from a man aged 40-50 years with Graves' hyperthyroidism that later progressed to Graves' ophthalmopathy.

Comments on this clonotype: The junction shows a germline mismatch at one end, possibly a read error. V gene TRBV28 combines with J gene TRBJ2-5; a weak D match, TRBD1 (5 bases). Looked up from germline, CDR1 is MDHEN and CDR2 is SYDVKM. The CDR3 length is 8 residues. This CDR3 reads CASSAQGF. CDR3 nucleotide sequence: TGTGCCAGCAGTGCCCAGGGCTTC.

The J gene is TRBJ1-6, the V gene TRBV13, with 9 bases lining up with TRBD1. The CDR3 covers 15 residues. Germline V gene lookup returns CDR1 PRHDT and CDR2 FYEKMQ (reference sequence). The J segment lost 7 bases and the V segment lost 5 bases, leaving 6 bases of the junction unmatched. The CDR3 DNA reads TGTGCCAGCAGCGTACAGGGGGCAAGGAATTCACCCCTCCACTTT. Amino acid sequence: CASSVQGARNSPLHF.

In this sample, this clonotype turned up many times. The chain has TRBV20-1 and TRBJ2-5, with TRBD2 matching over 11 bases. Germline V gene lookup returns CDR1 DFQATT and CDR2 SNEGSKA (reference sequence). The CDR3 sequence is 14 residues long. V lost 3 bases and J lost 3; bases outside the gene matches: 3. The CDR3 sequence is CSASETSGEETQYF. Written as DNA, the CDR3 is TGCAGTGCTAGTGAGACTAGCGGGGAAGAGACCCAGTACTTC.

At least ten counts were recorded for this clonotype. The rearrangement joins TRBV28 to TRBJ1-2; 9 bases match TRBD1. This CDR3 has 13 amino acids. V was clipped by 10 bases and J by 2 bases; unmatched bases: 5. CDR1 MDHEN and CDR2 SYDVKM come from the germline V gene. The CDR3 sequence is CAITGTGNYGYTF. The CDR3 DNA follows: TGTGCCATTACCGGGACAGGGAACTATGGCTACACCTTC.

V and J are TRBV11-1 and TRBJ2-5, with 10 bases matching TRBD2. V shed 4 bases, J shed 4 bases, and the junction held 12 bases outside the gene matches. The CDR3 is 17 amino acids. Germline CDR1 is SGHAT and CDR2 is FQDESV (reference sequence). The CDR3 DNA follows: TGTGCCAGCAGCTCCGAACTAAGCGGGAGGGCGGGAGAGACCCAGTACTTC. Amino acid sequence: CASSSELSGRAGETQYF.